This T cell receptor beta chain comes out of a study of blood T cell repertoires in COVID-19. With respect to this clone: One end of the junction fails to match germline, which may point to a read error.

Clones were sequenced by immunoSEQ multiplex PCR, and TCRdb holds only the in-frame ones, with some missing. This table has about 220,000 clones, 85% to 90% appearing once. This CDR3 region has 14 residues. The germline V gene has CDR1 SGHRS and CDR2 YFSETQ. Cohorts were based on clinical histories the participants reported. This clonotype was obtained from a woman between 45 and 60 years old with acute COVID-19. The sequenced sample consisted of PBMCs or T cells enriched from blood (not recorded which). This rearrangement joins TRBV5-1 to TRBJ1-4, with D tentatively TRBD1 (6 bases). Written as DNA, the CDR3 is TGCGTCAGCAGCCAGGGGACCGCTAATGAAAAACTGTTTTTT. This gives the protein CVSSQGTANEKLFF.